The rows below give T cell receptor beta chains drawn from one sample of a study of blood T cell repertoires in COVID-19. Measured with immunoSEQ multiplex PCR; TCRdb has only the in-frame clones, and not every one. The sample contains over 85,000 clones, approximately 78% of which appear only once. Input material: peripheral blood. The receptors stem from a man between 60 and 75 years old with active or convalescent COVID-19. Both conserved end residues are trimmed from each CDR3. Expanded clones are given a class, and other clones once, few, many or no size at all.

clone size | V gene | CDR3 protein
. | TRBV7-9 | ASSLGTSAHISTDTQY
. | TRBV29-1 | SVGGPGLQSGYEQY
. | TRBV28 | ASKPDRGKWGELF
once | TRBV19 | ASSILLATGGNEQF
. | TRBV5-6 | ASSSGQARQPQH
few | TRBV6-5 | ASSYRLATDTQY
. | TRBV7-8 | ASSLLSGGGQPQH
. | TRBV28 | ASSFGKRNTEAF
. | TRBV4-1 | ASSQDGGEGNTIY
. | TRBV3-1/TRBV3-2 | ASSQGGSGGTDTQY
. | TRBV6-6 | ASSRVTSERSEQY
. | TRBV7-9 | ASSAPLGGNEKLF
. | TRBV27 | ASSGQGGGKLF
. | TRBV7-8 | ASSWNAGGEETQY
. | TRBV2 | ASRNRVSYEQY
. | TRBV15 | ATSRGPGDENYGYT
. | TRBV4-2 | ASSQEEGNIGELF
. | TRBV5-5 | ASSLVLAIVTDTQY
. | TRBV30 | AWRTGGKGYT
. | TRBV5-6 | ASILRDRVNYGYT
. | TRBV25-1 | ASSPGQGISETQY
. | TRBV7-9 | ASSLDYYGYT
. | TRBV9 | ASSDHRSLGNTIY
. | TRBV7-8 | ASSKQGTAAAEQF
. | TRBV27 | ASSLSLAGSNTGELF
. | TRBV2 | ASSDGGLATETQY
. | TRBV5-4 | ASSSRTSGKETQY
. | TRBV19 | ASRGGVTDTQY
. | TRBV28 | ASSLWTGDGNQPQH
. | TRBV11-3 | ASSSHGTGLYEQY
. | TRBV5-1 | ASSQSLGTQY
once | TRBV3-1/TRBV3-2 | ASSPTGAYGYT
. | TRBV9 | ASSPQVLTRNEKLF
. | TRBV2 | ASSEWTGIEAF
once | TRBV19 | ASSITVNTEAF
. | TRBV7-2 | ASSLAGQGASGNTIY
. | TRBV7-3 | ASSPRVGSTDTQY
. | TRBV19 | ASSMAQGGPYEQY
. | TRBV5-1 | ASSFGTLRDTIY
. | TRBV10-2 | ASSESVALQH
. | TRBV24-1 | ATSDPTRRGNNEQF
once | TRBV20-1 | SASRQTSTDTQY
. | TRBV12-3/TRBV12-4 | ASSLQGGSGYT
once | TRBV19 | ASTSVRVNYGYT
once | TRBV23-1 | ASSQSERDRGKDGYT
. | TRBV11-2 | ASSLGQGSIQY
. | TRBV6-2/TRBV6-3 | ASSPRVANQPQH
. | TRBV4-1 | ASSFPGTSGSQDEQF
. | TRBV19 | ASKPSGSDTQY
. | TRBV3-1/TRBV3-2 | ASSQVGQGVTEAF
. | TRBV24-1 | ATSDWGQGKNTGELF
. | TRBV7-8 | ASSLSGGETEQF
. | TRBV5-4 | ASHRQGANYGYT
. | TRBV5-4 | ASSLQGASGNQPQH
. | TRBV4-3 | ASSLGLAGGPSYNEQF
few | TRBV7-9 | AVFSSWQSTDTQY
many | TRBV4-3 | ASSQSRTGFSGANVLT
. | TRBV7-6 | ASSPGGIYGYT
. | TRBV19 | ASMYGQGRTTNEKLF